A selection of T cell receptor beta chains follows, all from one sample in a study of T-cell reconstitution after alpha-beta-depleted transplantation in children. TCRdb re-called the PCR reads through MiXCR, storing one row per CDR3 protein. The sample holds 600,000 to 700,000 distinct CDR3 sequences, approximately 15% seen once. This sample comprised PBMCs from the stem cell graft donor, obtained from the stem cell graft. The source of these receptors is a human donor who donated a stem cell graft to a child with acute myeloid leukemia. Both conserved end residues are part of each CDR3. A D gene is named only where the DNA matches it firmly. Size values are once, few and many counts, or a class for expanded clones, and some rows have none.

D gene	V gene	clone size	J gene	CDR3 protein	CDR3 DNA
-	TRBV6-6	many	TRBJ2-5	CASSSPEPSPKETQYF	TGTGCCAGCAGCTCCCCGGAGCCGTCCCCCAAAGAGACCCAGTACTTC
TRBD1	TRBV3-1	few	TRBJ2-3	CASSGRTGETDTQYF	TGTGCCAGCAGCGGAAGGACAGGGGAGACAGATACGCAGTATTTT
-	TRBV20-1	many	TRBJ2-1	CSAPQGNEQFF	TGCAGTGCTCCGCAGGGGAATGAGCAGTTCTTC
-	TRBV20-1	many	TRBJ2-5	CSARDFETQYF	TGCAGTGCTAGAGATTTCGAGACCCAGTACTTC
TRBD1	TRBV4-2	many	TRBJ1-2	CASSPQGDRGREGYTF	TGTGCCAGCAGCCCCCAGGGGGACAGGGGGCGCGAAGGCTACACCTTC
-	TRBV24-1	-	TRBJ2-3	CATSDGDLYF	TGTGCCACCAGTGATGGGGACCTATATTTT
-	TRBV20-1	many	TRBJ2-7	CSASWGEIYEQYF	TGCAGTGCCAGTTGGGGGGAGATCTACGAGCAGTACTTC
-	TRBV7-8	many	TRBJ2-2	CASSLAGLELFF	TGTGCCAGCAGCTTAGCGGGCTTAGAGCTGTTTTTT
TRBD1	TRBV5-1	few	TRBJ2-2	CASSPGQGVDTGELFF	TGCGCCAGCAGCCCCGGACAGGGTGTGGACACCGGGGAGCTGTTTTTT
-	TRBV5-1	few	TRBJ2-4	CASSWGPRDIQYF	TGCGCCAGCAGCTGGGGACCGAGAGACATTCAGTACTTC
-	TRBV20-1	many	TRBJ1-5	CSARDPGGNQPQHF	TGCAGTGCTAGAGACCCCGGAGGTAATCAGCCCCAGCATTTT
-	TRBV7-3	few	TRBJ2-1	CASSLLEALYNEQFF	TGTGCCAGCAGCTTACTGGAGGCCCTTTACAATGAGCAGTTCTTC
TRBD1	TRBV5-1	-	TRBJ1-4	CASSLVRTGLPNEKLFF	TGCGCCAGCAGCTTGGTCCGGACAGGGTTACCTAATGAAAAACTGTTTTTT
-	TRBV5-1	-	TRBJ2-5	CASAPGTQGETQYF	TGCGCCAGCGCCCCCGGGACACAGGGAGAGACCCAGTACTTC
TRBD1	TRBV29-1	many	TRBJ1-1	CSVSLLDRETNTEAFF	TGCAGCGTTTCTCTCCTAGACAGGGAAACGAACACTGAAGCTTTCTTT
-	TRBV4-3	many	TRBJ2-2	CASSQDRPGTGELFF	TGCGCCAGCAGCCAAGATCGTCCGGGGACCGGGGAGCTGTTTTTT
-	TRBV13	many	TRBJ1-2	CASSRFYGYTF	TGTGCCAGCAGTAGGTTCTATGGCTACACCTTC
-	TRBV6-5	many	TRBJ2-1	CASSYSSLDEQFF	TGTGCCAGCAGTTACTCCTCCTTGGATGAGCAGTTCTTC
TRBD1	TRBV12-3/TRBV12-4	many	TRBJ2-2	CASSGQGASNTGELFF	TGTGCCAGCAGCGGACAGGGGGCGTCTAACACCGGGGAGCTGTTTTTT
TRBD2	TRBV28	-	TRBJ2-1	CASSLSGGTSRYEQFF	TGTGCCAGCAGCCTGAGTGGGGGGACTAGCCGGTATGAGCAGTTCTTC
-	TRBV29-1	many	TRBJ2-7	CSATDSYSEQYF	TGCAGCGCTACGGACAGTTATAGCGAGCAGTACTTC
-	TRBV4-3	few	TRBJ2-6	CASSQDWDVAGANVLTF	TGCGCCAGCAGCCAAGATTGGGACGTGGCTGGGGCCAACGTCCTGACTTTC
-	TRBV12-3/TRBV12-4	-	TRBJ2-5	CASSPGLADDPTQETQYF	TGTGCCAGCAGCCCTGGATTGGCGGACGACCCAACACAAGAGACCCAGTACTTC
-	TRBV20-1	few	TRBJ2-7	CSARDRTINYEQYF	TGCAGTGCTAGAGATCGAACCATTAACTACGAGCAGTACTTC
-	TRBV11-2	many	TRBJ2-3	CASTPMHSADTQYF	TGTGCCAGCACCCCAATGCACTCTGCGGATACGCAGTATTTT
-	TRBV12-3/TRBV12-4	many	TRBJ1-5	CASSLDQPQHF	TGTGCCAGCAGTTTGGATCAGCCCCAGCATTTT
-	TRBV4-3	many	TRBJ2-4	CASSPFEGDIQYF	TGCGCCAGCAGTCCATTTGAGGGGGACATTCAGTACTTC
-	TRBV12-3/TRBV12-4	-	TRBJ1-1	CASADRDNMNTEAFF	TGTGCCAGCGCCGATCGGGACAACATGAACACTGAAGCTTTCTTT
TRBD1	TRBV4-1	-	TRBJ1-5	CASSQTGGLGQPQHF	TGCGCCAGCAGCCAAACAGGGGGATTGGGTCAGCCCCAGCATTTT
-	TRBV24-1	-	TRBJ2-7	CATSGADKAYEQYF	TGTGCCACCAGTGGGGCGGACAAGGCTTACGAGCAGTACTTC
TRBD1	TRBV24-1	-	TRBJ2-1	CATSDRGQESSNEQFF	TGTGCCACCAGTGATAGGGGACAGGAGTCTTCCAATGAGCAGTTCTTC